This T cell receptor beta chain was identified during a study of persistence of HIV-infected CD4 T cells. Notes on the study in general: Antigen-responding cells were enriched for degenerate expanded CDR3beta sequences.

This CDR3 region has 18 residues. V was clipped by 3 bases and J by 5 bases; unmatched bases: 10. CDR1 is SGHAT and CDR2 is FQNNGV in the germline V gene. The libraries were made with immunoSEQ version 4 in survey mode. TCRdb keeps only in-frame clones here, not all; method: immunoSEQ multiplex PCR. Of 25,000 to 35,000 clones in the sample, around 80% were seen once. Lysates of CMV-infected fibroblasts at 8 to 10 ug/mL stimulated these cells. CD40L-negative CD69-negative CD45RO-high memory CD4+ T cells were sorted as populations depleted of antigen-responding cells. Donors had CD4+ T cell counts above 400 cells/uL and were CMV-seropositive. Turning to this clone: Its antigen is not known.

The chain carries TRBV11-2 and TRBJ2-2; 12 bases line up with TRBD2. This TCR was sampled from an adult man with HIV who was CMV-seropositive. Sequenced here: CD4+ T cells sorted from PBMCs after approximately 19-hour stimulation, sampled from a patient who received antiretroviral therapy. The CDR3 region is CASSFTTTSGGTTGELFF. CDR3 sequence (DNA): TGTGCCAGCAGCTTCACGACAACTAGCGGGGGGACAACCGGGGAGCTGTTTTTT.